The 4 T cell receptor beta chains below all came from one sample that was sequenced in a study of OX40 agonist ivuxolimab in advanced cancers. The library was prepared using the immunoSEQ multiplex PCR assay. Sourced from immuneACCESS, this table was stored by TCRdb with only in-frame sequences that have V and J called. A share of the clones is absent; for the studies checked, an unresolved V gene accounts for under half, and the remainder has no known explanation. In this sample the table shows about 55,000 clones, about 86% of which occur a single time. The leading ten clones occupy about an eighth of the sample. Sequencing was performed on CD4+ or CD8+ T cells sorted from blood, taken in a trial of the OX40 agonist ivuxolimab. These receptors all stem from an adult with an advanced solid tumor such as melanoma, head and neck, liver or kidney cancer.

The V and J genes are TRBV14 and TRBJ1-2; D is undetermined. Germline lookup yields CDR1 SGHDN and CDR2 FVKESK. The V and J ends lost 3 bases and 4 bases respectively, with 15 bases between them. This CDR3 region has 15 residues. The CDR3 region has the DNA TGTGCCAGCAGCCATCAAGGTGGGGTTATCTATGGCTACACCTTC. Encoded protein: CASSHQGGVIYGYTF.

The chain carries TRBV7-6 and TRBJ1-1; a possible D gene is TRBD1 (6 bases). This CDR3 contains 14 residues. Germline CDR1 SGHVS, CDR2 FNYEAQ. V was clipped by 4 bases and J by 4 bases, with 13 bases between them. The CDR3 loop reads CASSSEGRGTEAFF. The CDR3 bases are TGTGCCAGCAGCTCTGAGGGCAGGGGCACTGAAGCTTTCTTT.

The chain couples TRBV6-1 to TRBJ1-1, with 9 bases lining up with TRBD1. CDR1 and CDR2 from the germline V gene are MNHNS and SASEGT. There are 15 residues in the CDR3. J was trimmed by 3 bases and V by 6 bases; bases with no gene match: 8. The CDR3 loop is CASRPSTGGDTEAFF. The DNA of the CDR3 is TGTGCCAGCAGACCTTCGACAGGGGGGGACACTGAAGCTTTCTTT.

The V gene is TRBV18, the J gene TRBJ2-7; 7 bases align to TRBD2. Trimming at V came to 5 bases and at J to 2 bases, leaving 9 bases not matched to a gene. CDR1 and CDR2 from the germline V gene are KGHSH and LQKENI. The CDR3 runs to 15 residues. The CDR3 loop reads CASSLSSGSPYEQYF. CDR3 in DNA: TGTGCCAGCTCATTGTCTAGCGGATCCCCCTACGAGCAGTACTTC.